This T cell receptor beta chain was obtained from a study of OX40 agonist ivuxolimab in advanced cancers. Background on the study: Subjects had a mean age of about 61 years, with a range of roughly 23 to 80; just over 80% were male.

Any history of autoimmune disease or systemic immunosuppression disqualified patients. V lost 10 bases to trimming and J lost 2 bases; unmatched junction nucleotides: 8. The germline V gene encodes CDR1 SNHLY and CDR2 FYNNEI. The length of the CDR3 is 14 residues. Profiled with immunoSEQ multiplex PCR; TCRdb holds only in-frame clones, not every one. Of about 68,000 clones in the sample, approximately 80% were seen once. This receptor was obtained from an adult with an advanced solid tumor such as melanoma, head and neck, liver or kidney cancer. V is TRBV2 and J is TRBJ2-5; 9 bases map to TRBD1. The sequenced sample was CD4+ or CD8+ T cells sorted from blood, obtained in a trial of the OX40 agonist ivuxolimab. CDR3 nucleotides: TGTGCCATCATGGGGACAGGGCTTCAAGAGACCCAGTACTTC. It encodes CAIMGTGLQETQYF.